The sequence of this T cell receptor (beta chain) was determined in a study of beta chain features in type 1 diabetes. Study at large: Patients and healthy donors were similar in age, gender and cell yields. Study results and caveats: There was a moderate but significant shortening of TCRB CDR3s in all four CD4+ subsets of Type 1 diabetes patients. Naive, central memory and Treg TCRB repertoires appeared more alike in patients than in healthy donors.

Sequenced material consisted of expressed TCRB transcripts (all of the isolated RNA was reverse transcribed). Method: immunoSEQ multiplex PCR; TCRdb's copy keeps in-frame clones and lacks some. This table holds nearly 350,000 clones, 9.3% found once. As for this clone: The antigen is undetermined.

The CDR3 sequence is 13 residues long. Germline loops: CDR1 SEHNR, CDR2 FQNEAQ (reference sequence). V lost 5 bases to trimming and J lost 4 bases, with 11 bases between them. CD4+ naive, central memory, regulatory and stem cell-like memory cells were sorted via CD45RO/CCR7/CD25/CD127/CD95/CD27. Sorting produced populations that all topped 95% purity. The chain combines TRBV7-9 with TRBJ1-2; TRBD1 might be the D (5 bases). The source of this sequence is a man aged 30 to 45 with type 1 diabetes. Sequenced input: central memory CD4+ T cells from blood. The CDR3 here is CASSQTASYGYTF. The CDR3 DNA is TGTGCCAGCAGCCAGACAGCCTCCTATGGCTACACCTTC.